The clone carrying this T cell receptor (beta chain) appeared many times. Its antigen is unknown. This record comes from a study of T cells after yellow fever vaccination. Study-wide findings and caveats: Re-detected after boosting: most primary clones, 96% of CD4 and 88% of CD8.

TCRdb reanalysed the 5' RACE reads using MiXCR and keeps one entry per CDR3 protein. The sample carries about 160,000 distinct CDR3 sequences, approximately 6.7% recorded once. This CDR3 region has 13 residues. Germline CDR1 and CDR2: MNHEY and SVGAGI. The V gene end was trimmed by 10 bases and the J gene end by 6 bases; junction bases not matched to a gene: 6. Sequenced material: CD4+ T cells sorted from PBMCs, taken about 5 days after the first yellow fever vaccination. This receptor was identified in a man aged 18 to 30 who received the YFV17D yellow fever vaccine. The chain combines TRBV6-5 with TRBJ2-2; TRBD2 matches at 9 bases. CDR3 amino acids: CATIGLAPGELFF. CDR3 in DNA: TGTGCCACCATAGGACTAGCGCCCGGGGAGCTGTTTTTT.